This T cell receptor beta chain was sequenced for a study of CD4 and CD8 cells across lung adenocarcinoma regions. TCRdb reanalysed the PCR reads using MiXCR and keeps one entry per CDR3 protein. Among around 19,000 distinct CDR3 sequences listed, about 54% were seen once. This clonotype was recorded at least ten times. The sample was CD8+ T cells from the center of a lung tumor. The receptor was isolated from a female donor with lung adenocarcinoma. The CD4 and CD8 labels of this study may be unreliable.

CDR3 sequence: CASSPQETQYF. The CDR3 DNA reads as TGTGCCAGCAGCCCTCAGGAGACCCAGTACTTC. The chain employs TRBV6-5 and TRBJ2-1; D gene ambiguous. Near its end, the DNA agrees better with TRBJ2-5, so the J call may be wrong. This CDR3 has 11 amino acids. Germline CDR1 and CDR2: MNHEY and SVGAGI.